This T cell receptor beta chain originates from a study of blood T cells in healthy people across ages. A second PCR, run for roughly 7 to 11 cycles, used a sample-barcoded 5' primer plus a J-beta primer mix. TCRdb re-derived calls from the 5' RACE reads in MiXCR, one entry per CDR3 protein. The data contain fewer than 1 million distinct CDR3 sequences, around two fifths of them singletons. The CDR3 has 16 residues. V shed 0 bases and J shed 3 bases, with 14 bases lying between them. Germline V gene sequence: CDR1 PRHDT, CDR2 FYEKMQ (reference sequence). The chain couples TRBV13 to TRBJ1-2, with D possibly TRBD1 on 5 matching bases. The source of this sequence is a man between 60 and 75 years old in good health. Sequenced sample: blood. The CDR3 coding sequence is TGTGCCAGCAGCTTAGGCCTCGGGGGTGTGGACTATGGCTACACCTTC. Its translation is CASSLGLGGVDYGYTF.